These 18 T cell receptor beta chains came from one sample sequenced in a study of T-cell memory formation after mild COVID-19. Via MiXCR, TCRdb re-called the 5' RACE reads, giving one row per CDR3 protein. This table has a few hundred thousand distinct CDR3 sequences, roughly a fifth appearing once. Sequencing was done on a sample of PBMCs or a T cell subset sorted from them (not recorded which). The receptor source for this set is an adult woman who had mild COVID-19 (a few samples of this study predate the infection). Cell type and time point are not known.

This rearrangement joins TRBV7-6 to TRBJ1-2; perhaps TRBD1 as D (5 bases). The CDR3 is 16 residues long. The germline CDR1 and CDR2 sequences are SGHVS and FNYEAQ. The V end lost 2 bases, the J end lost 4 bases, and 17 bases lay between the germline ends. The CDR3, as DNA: TGTGCCAGCAGCTTATTGGGCTTGGCCGGGGGCTATGGCTACACCTTC. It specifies CASSLLGLAGGYGYTF. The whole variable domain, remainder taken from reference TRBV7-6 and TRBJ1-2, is GAGVSQSPRYKVTKRGQDVALRCDPISGHVSLYWYRQALGQGPEFLTYFNYEAQQDKSGLPNDRFSAERPEGSISTLTIQRTEQRDSAMYRCASSLLGLAGGYGYTFGSGTRLTVV.

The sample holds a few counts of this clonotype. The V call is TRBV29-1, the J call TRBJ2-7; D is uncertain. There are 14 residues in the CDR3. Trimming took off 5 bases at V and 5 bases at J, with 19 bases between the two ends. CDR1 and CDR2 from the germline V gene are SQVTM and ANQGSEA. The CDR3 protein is CSVCARLSDDEQYF. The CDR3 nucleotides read TGCAGCGTTTGCGCAAGGCTTTCCGACGACGAGCAGTACTTC.

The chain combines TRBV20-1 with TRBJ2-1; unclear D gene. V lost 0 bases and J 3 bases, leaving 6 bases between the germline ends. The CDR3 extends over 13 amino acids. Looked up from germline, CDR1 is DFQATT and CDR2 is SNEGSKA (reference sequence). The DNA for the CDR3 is TGCAGTGCTAGAGATGAGGACTACAATGAGCAGTTCTTC. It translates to CSARDEDYNEQFF.

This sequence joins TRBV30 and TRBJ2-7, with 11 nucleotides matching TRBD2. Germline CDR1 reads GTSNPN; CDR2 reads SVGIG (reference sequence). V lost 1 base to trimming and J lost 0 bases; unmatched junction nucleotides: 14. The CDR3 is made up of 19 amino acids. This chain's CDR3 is CAWSGLGLAGGSSSYEQYF. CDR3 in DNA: TGTGCCTGGAGTGGACTTGGGCTAGCGGGAGGTTCGAGCTCCTACGAGCAGTACTTC.

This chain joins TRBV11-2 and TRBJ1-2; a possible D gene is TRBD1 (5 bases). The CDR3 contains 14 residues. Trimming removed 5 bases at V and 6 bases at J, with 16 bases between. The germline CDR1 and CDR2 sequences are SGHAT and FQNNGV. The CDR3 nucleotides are TGTGCCAGCAGCCCGGGGGTTATGGTCGATGGCTACACCTTC. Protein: CASSPGVMVDGYTF.

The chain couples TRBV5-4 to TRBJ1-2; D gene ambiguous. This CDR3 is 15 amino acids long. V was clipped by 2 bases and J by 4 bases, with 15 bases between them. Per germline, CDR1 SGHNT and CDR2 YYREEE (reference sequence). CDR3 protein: CASSFGQNDLYGYTF. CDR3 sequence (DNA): TGTGCCAGCAGCTTCGGCCAAAACGACCTCTATGGCTACACCTTC. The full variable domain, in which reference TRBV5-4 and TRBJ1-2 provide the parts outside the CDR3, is ETGVTQSPTHLIKTRGQQVTLRCSSQSGHNTVSWYQQALGQGPQFIFQYYREEENGRGNFPPRFSGLQFPNYSSELNVNALELDDSALYLCASSFGQNDLYGYTFGSGTRLTVV.

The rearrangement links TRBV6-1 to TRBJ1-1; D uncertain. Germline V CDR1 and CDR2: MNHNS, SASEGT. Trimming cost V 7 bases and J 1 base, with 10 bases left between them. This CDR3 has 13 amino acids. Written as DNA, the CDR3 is TGTGCCAGCACCTCGACTGAGAACACTGAAGCTTTCTTT. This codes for CASTSTENTEAFF.

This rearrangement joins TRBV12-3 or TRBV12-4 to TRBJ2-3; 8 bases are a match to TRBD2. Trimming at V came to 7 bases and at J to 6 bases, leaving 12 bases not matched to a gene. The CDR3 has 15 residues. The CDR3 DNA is TGTGCCAGCACCTGGAGACCGGGGGGGTGGGATACGCAGTATTTT. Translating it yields CASTWRPGGWDTQYF.

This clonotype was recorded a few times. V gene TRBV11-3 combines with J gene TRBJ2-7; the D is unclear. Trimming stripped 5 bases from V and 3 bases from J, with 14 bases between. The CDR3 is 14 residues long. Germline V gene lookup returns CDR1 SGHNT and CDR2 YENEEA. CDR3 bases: TGTGCCAGCAGCCCGGTAGGGAATGGCTACGAGCAGTACTTC. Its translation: CASSPVGNGYEQYF. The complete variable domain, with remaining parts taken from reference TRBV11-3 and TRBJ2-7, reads EAGVVQSPRYKIIEKKQPVAFWCNPISGHNTLYWYLQNLGQGPELLIRYENEEAVDDSQLPKDRFSAERLKGVDSTLKIQPAELGDSAVYLCASSPVGNGYEQYFGPGTRLTVT.

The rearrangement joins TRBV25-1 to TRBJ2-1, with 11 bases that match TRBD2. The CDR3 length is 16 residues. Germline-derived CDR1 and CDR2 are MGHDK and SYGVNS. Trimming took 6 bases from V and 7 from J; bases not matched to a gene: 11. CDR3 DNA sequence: TGTGCCAGCAGACGAATAACTAGCGGGAGTGAAAATGAGCAGTTCTTC. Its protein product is CASRRITSGSENEQFF.

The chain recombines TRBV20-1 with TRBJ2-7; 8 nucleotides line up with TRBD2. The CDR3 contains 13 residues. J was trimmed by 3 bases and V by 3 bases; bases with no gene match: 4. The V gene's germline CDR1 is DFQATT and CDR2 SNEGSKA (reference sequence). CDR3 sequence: CSARPGLDYEQYF. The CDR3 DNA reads TGCAGTGCTAGGCCGGGACTAGACTACGAGCAGTACTTC.

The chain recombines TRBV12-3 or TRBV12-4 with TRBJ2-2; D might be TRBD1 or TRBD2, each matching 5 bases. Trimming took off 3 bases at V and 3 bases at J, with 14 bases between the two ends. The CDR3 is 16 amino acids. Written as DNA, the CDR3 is TGTGCCAGCAGTTTGGGGGAAGAGTTCTACACCGGGGAGCTGTTTTTT. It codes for CASSLGEEFYTGELFF.

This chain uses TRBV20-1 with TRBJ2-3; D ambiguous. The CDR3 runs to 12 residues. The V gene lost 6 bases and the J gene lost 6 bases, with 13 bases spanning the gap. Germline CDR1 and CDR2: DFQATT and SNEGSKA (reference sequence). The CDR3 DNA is TGCAGTGCCGTGTCACGACGGGATACGCAGTATTTT. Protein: CSAVSRRDTQYF.

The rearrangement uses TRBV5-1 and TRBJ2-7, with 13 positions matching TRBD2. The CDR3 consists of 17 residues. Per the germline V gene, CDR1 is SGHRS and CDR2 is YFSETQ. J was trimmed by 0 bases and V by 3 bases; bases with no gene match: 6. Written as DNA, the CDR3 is TGCGCCAGCAGCTCCGCGGGACTAGCGGGGAACTCCTACGAGCAGTACTTC. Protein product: CASSSAGLAGNSYEQYF.

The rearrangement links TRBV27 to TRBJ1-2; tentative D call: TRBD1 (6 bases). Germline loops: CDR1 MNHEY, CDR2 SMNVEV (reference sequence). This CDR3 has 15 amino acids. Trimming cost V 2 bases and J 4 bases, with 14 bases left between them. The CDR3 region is CASSLNGQLVYGYTF. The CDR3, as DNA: TGTGCCAGCAGTTTAAACGGACAGCTTGTCTATGGCTACACCTTC.

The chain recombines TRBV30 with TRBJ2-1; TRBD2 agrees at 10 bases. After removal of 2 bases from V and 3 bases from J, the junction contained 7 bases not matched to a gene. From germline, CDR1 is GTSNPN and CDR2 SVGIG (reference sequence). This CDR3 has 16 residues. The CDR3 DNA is TGTGCCTGGAGTTCCGCCCGGACTAGCGGCTACAATGAGCAGTTCTTC. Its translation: CAWSSARTSGYNEQFF.

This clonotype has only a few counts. As DNA, the CDR3 is TGTGCCAGCTACCGGACAAAGGGGTATGAGCAGTTCTTC. It codes for CASYRTKGYEQFF. This chain joins TRBV2 and TRBJ2-1; D might be TRBD1 (5 bases). CDR3 size: 13 residues. Trimming stripped 8 bases from V and 8 bases from J, with 16 bases between. From germline, CDR1 is SNHLY and CDR2 FYNNEI. Full variable domain (missing parts from reference TRBV2 and TRBJ2-1): EPEVTQTPSHQVTQMGQEVILRCVPISNHLYFYWYRQILGQKVEFLVSFYNNEISEKSEIFDDQFSVERPDGSNFTLKIRSTKLEDSAMYFCASYRTKGYEQFFGPGTRLTVL.

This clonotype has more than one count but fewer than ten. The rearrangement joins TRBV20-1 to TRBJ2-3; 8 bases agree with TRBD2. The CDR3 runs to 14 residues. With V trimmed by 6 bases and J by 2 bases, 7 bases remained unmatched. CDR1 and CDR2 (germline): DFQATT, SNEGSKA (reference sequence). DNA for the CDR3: TGCAGTGCCGAGTCAGCGGGAGACACAGATACGCAGTATTTT. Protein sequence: CSAESAGDTDTQYF.